The source of this TCR beta chain is a study of T cells expressing NK-cell markers. Study in general: Among the eight sequenced donors, seven tested HCMV-seropositive and one tested seronegative. The study's findings and limits: Of the CD8+ T cell pool in more than 5 donors, about 1.0-8% was accounted for by dominant NKG2C+ clonotypes.

Of note for this clonotype: Its matching antigen is unknown.

With the 5' RACE reads reprocessed, TCRdb shows one record per CDR3 protein and no DNA. This table holds some 450,000 distinct CDR3 sequences. The CDR3 totals 12 residues. The V gene's germline CDR1 is SQVTM and CDR2 ANQGSEA. The V call is TRBV29-1, the J call TRBJ2-2; TCRdb's D call, TRBD1, is unchecked because there is no DNA. This clonotype was obtained from a woman aged 18 to 75 in good health. The sequencing input was blood T cells: a sorted CD56 or NKG2C T cell subset, CD4+ or CD8+ T cells, or bulk PBMC T cells (not recorded which). CDR3 sequence: CGGRVNTGELFF.